This is a list of T cell receptor beta chains from one sample in a study of OX40 agonist ivuxolimab in advanced cancers. Clones were sequenced by immunoSEQ multiplex PCR, and TCRdb holds only the in-frame ones, with some missing. The sample contains approximately 44,000 clones, 70% to 85% of which appear only once. The specimen was CD4+ or CD8+ T cells sorted from blood, collected in a trial of the OX40 agonist ivuxolimab. The receptors originated from an adult with an advanced solid tumor such as melanoma, head and neck, liver or kidney cancer. Each CDR3 is given with its conserved first and last residue. D genes are given only for firm matches. Size values are once, few and many counts, or a class for expanded clones, and some rows have none.

d_call | clone_size | j_call | v_call | cdr3_aa | cdr3_nt
TRBD1 | few | TRBJ1-5 | TRBV4-2 | CASSRGTGENQPQHF | TGTGCCAGCAGCCGAGGGACAGGGGAGAATCAGCCCCAGCATTTT
TRBD2 | . | TRBJ2-3 | TRBV13 | CASSLGLAWRWQYF | TGTGCCAGCAGCCTGGGACTAGCATGGCGATGGCAGTATTTT
. | . | TRBJ1-1 | TRBV21-1 | CASSPRGGRDTEAFF | TGTGCCAGCAGCCCCCGTGGGGGGCGGGACACTGAAGCTTTCTTT
. | . | TRBJ2-7 | TRBV5-6 | CASSPRQTEPSYEQYF | TGTGCCAGCAGCCCACGGCAGACCGAACCCTCCTACGAGCAGTACTTC
. | . | TRBJ1-2 | TRBV6-1 | CASSEPGRSYGYTF | TGTGCCAGCAGTGAACCGGGACGGTCCTATGGCTACACCTTC
TRBD1 | . | TRBJ1-2 | TRBV27 | CASSSSGTEFDYGYTF | TGTGCCAGCAGTTCTTCCGGGACAGAATTTGATTATGGCTACACCTTC
. | few | TRBJ2-7 | TRBV19 | CASSMVGPYEQYF | TGTGCCAGTAGTATGGTTGGGCCCTACGAGCAGTACTTC
TRBD1 | . | TRBJ2-2 | TRBV2 | CASKTVQGAAGELFF | TGTGCCAGCAAGACGGTGCAGGGGGCTGCGGGGGAGCTGTTTTTT
. | . | TRBJ2-7 | TRBV9 | CASSVGPGSSYEQYF | TGTGCCAGCAGCGTAGGCCCCGGAAGCTCCTACGAGCAGTACTTC
TRBD1 | . | TRBJ2-2 | TRBV11-3 | CASSSPDRAGELFF | TGTGCCAGCAGCTCACCCGACAGGGCCGGGGAGCTGTTTTTT
TRBD1 | . | TRBJ2-2 | TRBV5-4 | CASSSGQGASGELFF | TGTGCCAGCAGCTCCGGACAGGGGGCGTCCGGGGAGCTGTTTTTT
TRBD1 | . | TRBJ2-7 | TRBV29-1 | CSVLAPTGSYEQYF | TGCAGCGTTCTCGCACCGACAGGGTCCTACGAGCAGTACTTC
. | . | TRBJ2-1 | TRBV2 | CASREGLADNEQFF | TGTGCCAGCAGGGAAGGGCTAGCTGACAATGAGCAGTTCTTC
. | . | TRBJ2-2 | TRBV9 | CASSVAGMGGTGELFF | TGTGCCAGCAGCGTAGCCGGGATGGGTGGCACCGGGGAGCTGTTTTTT
. | . | TRBJ1-2 | TRBV6-8 | CASKQGSGYTF | TGTGCCAGCAAACAGGGTAGTGGCTACACCTTC
. | . | TRBJ1-2 | TRBV5-1 | CASSLEGRSVYGYTF | TGTGCCAGCAGCTTGGAAGGGAGGTCAGTCTATGGCTACACCTTC
. | . | TRBJ1-1 | TRBV4-1 | CASSQVDHTEAFF | TGCGCCAGCAGCCAGGTTGACCACACTGAAGCTTTCTTT
. | . | TRBJ1-6 | TRBV5-1 | CASSLATGDSPLHF | TGCGCCAGCAGCTTGGCAACAGGTGATTCACCCCTCCACTTT
TRBD1 | . | TRBJ1-1 | TRBV2 | CASSRTGEETEAFF | TGTGCCAGCAGCCGGACAGGGGAGGAAACTGAAGCTTTCTTT
. | few | TRBJ1-1 | TRBV5-1 | CASSLAGGANTEAFF | TGCGCCAGCAGCTTGGCCGGGGGGGCGAACACTGAAGCTTTCTTT
. | . | TRBJ1-2 | TRBV30 | CAWSVGQDGYTF | TGTGCCTGGAGTGTTGGCCAAGATGGCTACACCTTC
. | . | TRBJ1-2 | TRBV27 | CASSSTANYGYTF | TGTGCCAGCAGCTCTACAGCTAACTATGGCTACACCTTC
TRBD2 | . | TRBJ2-1 | TRBV7-9 | CASSLGLAGVGNEQFF | TGTGCCAGCAGCTTAGGACTAGCGGGAGTCGGCAATGAGCAGTTCTTC
TRBD2 | . | TRBJ2-1 | TRBV11-2 | CAMSGGGNEQFF | TGTGCCATGAGCGGGGGGGGCAATGAGCAGTTCTTC
. | . | TRBJ2-3 | TRBV7-9 | CASSLDTQYF | TGTGCCAGCAGCTTAGATACGCAGTATTTT
. | . | TRBJ2-3 | TRBV7-8 | CASSLIGWADTQYF | TGTGCCAGCAGCTTAATAGGGTGGGCAGATACGCAGTATTTT
. | . | TRBJ1-2 | TRBV5-5 | CASSFRDSRGYTF | TGTGCCAGCAGCTTTCGCGACAGCCGTGGCTACACCTTC
. | . | TRBJ2-6 | TRBV5-1 | CASGNNVLTF | TGCGCCAGCGGAAACAACGTCCTGACTTTC
. | . | TRBJ2-4 | TRBV4-1 | CASSQDLQDIQYF | TGCGCCAGCAGCCAAGATCTCCAGGACATTCAGTACTTC
TRBD1 | . | TRBJ1-1 | TRBV2 | CASRGQGDTEAFF | TGTGCCAGCAGAGGACAGGGGGACACTGAAGCTTTCTTT
. | . | TRBJ2-1 | TRBV14 | CASRDSGYNEQFF | TGTGCCAGCCGGGACAGCGGGTACAATGAGCAGTTCTTC
TRBD2 | . | TRBJ2-6 | TRBV6-1 | CASSGLAVGANVLTF | TGTGCCAGCAGTGGCCTAGCGGTTGGGGCCAACGTCCTGACTTTC
TRBD2 | . | TRBJ2-7 | TRBV7-2 | CASSTRTSGTYEQYF | TGTGCCAGCAGCACCCGGACTAGCGGCACCTACGAGCAGTACTTC
. | once | TRBJ2-7 | TRBV7-8 | CASSPPSYEQYF | TGTGCCAGCAGCCCACCTTCCTACGAGCAGTACTTC
. | . | TRBJ2-1 | TRBV10-3 | CAISEYAADSYNEQFF | TGTGCCATCAGTGAGTATGCAGCGGACTCCTACAATGAGCAGTTCTTC
. | . | TRBJ2-5 | TRBV11-2 | CASSLGGPEAQYF | TGTGCCAGCAGCTTAGGCGGCCCCGAGGCCCAGTACTTC